This passage covers 27 T cell receptor beta chains from one sample sequenced in a study of CD4 and CD8 cells across lung adenocarcinoma regions. Via MiXCR, TCRdb re-called the PCR reads, giving one row per CDR3 protein. Among tens of thousands of distinct CDR3 sequences listed, over 40% were seen once. Source material: CD4+ T cells from the center of a lung tumor. The receptor source for this set is a male donor with lung adenocarcinoma. The CD4 and CD8 labels of this study may be unreliable.

In its sample, this clonotype was seen many times. This chain joins TRBV27 and TRBJ2-3; 7 bases align to TRBD2. The V gene end was trimmed by 2 bases and the J gene end by 3 bases; junction bases not matched to a gene: 8. Germline assignment: CDR1 MNHEY and CDR2 SMNVEV (reference sequence). CDR3 length: 16 residues. The CDR3 loop reads CASSLRASGLTDTQYF. The DNA for the CDR3 is TGTGCCAGCAGTTTAAGGGCTAGCGGTCTGACAGATACGCAGTATTTT.

This rearrangement joins TRBV27 to TRBJ2-6; 7 nucleotides agree with TRBD1. With the DNA end fitting TRBJ2-5 better, the J assignment may be wrong. The CDR3 spans 14 residues. The germline V gene encodes CDR1 MNHEY and CDR2 SMNVEV (reference sequence). CDR3 DNA sequence: TGTGCCAGCAGTGAAAACAGGGGCCGGGGGACCCAGTACTTC. It yields the protein CASSENRGRGTQYF.

Turning to this clonotype: The junction shows a germline mismatch at one end, possibly a read error. J is TRBJ2-3 and V is TRBV27; TRBD1 or TRBD2 may be the D gene (5 bases each). This CDR3 spans 17 amino acids. Germline V gives CDR1 MNHEY, CDR2 SMNVEV (reference sequence). Here the CDR3 DNA reads TGTGCCAGCAGTCCGGGGCTCGGGGCCTGTGGCACAGATACCCAGTATTTC. Translated, it gives CASSPGLGACGTDTQYF.

The chain is built from TRBV15 and TRBJ2-1; D not certain. The V gene lost 1 base and the J gene lost 1 base, with 17 bases spanning the gap. Germline CDR1 is LNHNV and CDR2 is YYDKDF (reference sequence). The CDR3 covers 18 residues. CDR3 coding DNA: TGTGCCACCAGCAGAGGCTGGCCCCTCCGAGCATCCTACAATGAGCAGTTCTTC. It specifies CATSRGWPLRASYNEQFF. Full variable domain (missing parts from reference TRBV15 and TRBJ2-1): DAMVIQNPRYQVTQFGKPVTLSCSQTLNHNVMYWYQQKSSQAPKLLFHYYDKDFNNEADTPDNFQSRRPNTSFCFLDIRSPGLGDTAMYLCATSRGWPLRASYNEQFFGPGTRLTVL.

This clonotype has at least ten counts. The chain combines TRBV10-2 with TRBJ2-5; 8 bases map to TRBD2. Losses at the gene ends were 0 bases for V and 5 bases for J; bases not matched to a gene: 8. The CDR3 spans 16 residues. CDR1 and CDR2 (germline): WSHSY, SAAADI. Here the CDR3 reads CASSESTGGVVETQYF. DNA for the CDR3: TGCGCCAGCAGTGAGTCGACCGGGGGGGTAGTTGAGACCCAGTACTTC.

The chain carries TRBV6-5 and TRBJ2-5, with 10 bases identical to TRBD1. The DNA matches TRBJ2-1 better at its end, which makes the J call doubtful. Germline V gene data show CDR1 as MNHEY and CDR2 as SVGAGI. The CDR3 has 15 residues. CDR3 DNA sequence: TGTGCCAGCAGTTCCTACGACAGGGGGCGAGCGACCCAGTTCTTC. It yields the protein CASSSYDRGRATQFF.

By sample fraction, this clonotype is medium-sized. This rearrangement joins TRBV6-1 to TRBJ1-6; 8 nucleotides agree with TRBD1. The CDR3 totals 15 residues. CDR1 and CDR2 from the germline V gene are MNHNS and SASEGT. Trimming took 3 bases from V and 5 from J; bases not matched to a gene: 3. The CDR3 DNA reads TGTGCCAGCAGTGAGACGACAGGGGATAATTCACCCCTCCACTTT. As protein: CASSETTGDNSPLHF.

Remarks on this clonotype: The germline gene is not matched at one end of the junction; a read error may be the cause. This sequence joins TRBV24-1 and TRBJ1-5; no firm D call. The CDR3 is made up of 12 amino acids. Germline CDR1 and CDR2: KGHDR and SFDVKD. CDR3 DNA: TGTGCCACCAGTGATCCGGATCAGCCCCACCATTTT. Its translation is CATSDPDQPHHF.

The gene calls are TRBV6-1 and TRBJ2-1; D assignment may be TRBD1 or TRBD2 (5 bases each). V lost 8 bases and J 7 bases, leaving 21 bases between the germline ends. The CDR3 is 15 residues long. The V gene's germline CDR1 is MNHNS and CDR2 SASEGT. CDR3 DNA: TGTGCCAGCCAGCCGATGACTGGGGGAACAAATGAGCAGTTCTTC. Residues: CASQPMTGGTNEQFF.

This clonotype came up many times. V gene TRBV6-1 combines with J gene TRBJ1-4; D call uncertain. CDR3 length: 14 amino acids. Germline-derived CDR1 and CDR2 are MNHNS and SASEGT. V lost 7 bases to trimming and J lost 0 bases, with 9 bases between them. This chain's CDR3 is CASKEGTTNEKLFF. CDR3 nucleotide sequence: TGTGCCAGCAAGGAAGGGACAACTAATGAAAAACTGTTTTTT.

The rearrangement joins TRBV27 to TRBJ2-5, with 12 bases lining up with TRBD2. The J call is doubtful: the DNA matches TRBJ2-7 better. The CDR3 covers 18 residues. Germline assignment: CDR1 MNHEY and CDR2 SMNVEV (reference sequence). The CDR3 loop is CASRDLKASGRAGYEQYF. The CDR3 bases are TGTGCCAGCAGGGATTTAAAGGCTAGCGGGAGGGCCGGGTACGAGCAGTACTTC.

As concerns this clonotype: An end of the junction does not agree with germline; a read error may underlie this. This sequence joins TRBV12-3 or TRBV12-4 and TRBJ2-5; weak D call: TRBD2 (5 bases). This CDR3 is 14 amino acids long. CDR3 loop: CAGSGGRSEETQYF. The CDR3 DNA is TGTGCGGGCAGCGGTGGCCGCAGCGAAGAGACCCAGTATTTC.

V usage is TRBV6-5 and J usage is TRBJ2-2, with 15 nucleotides matching TRBD2. V lost 4 bases, J lost 4 bases, and 10 bases stayed unmatched. The germline V gene encodes CDR1 MNHEY and CDR2 SVGAGI. CDR3 size: 19 residues. CDR3 loop: CASSSPGLAGGRITGELFF. The CDR3, as DNA: TGTGCCAGCAGTTCTCCGGGACTAGCGGGGGGCCGTATCACCGGGGAGCTGTTTTTT.

This chain joins TRBV10-1 and TRBJ1-4, with no clear D. The CDR3 spans 13 residues. CDR1 and CDR2 (germline): WNHNN, SYGVQD (reference sequence). The V end lost 6 bases, the J end lost 5 bases, and 10 bases lay between the germline ends. The CDR3 nucleotides are TGCGCCAGCAGCCCCGTGGGGAATGAAAAACTGTTTTTT. Protein product: CASSPVGNEKLFF.

This clonotype was detected ten times or more. The chain employs TRBV4-1 and TRBJ2-1, with 8 positions matching TRBD2. The J call may be incorrect, as the DNA end agrees better with TRBJ2-7. The CDR3 has 15 residues. CDR1 MGHRA and CDR2 YSYEKL come from the germline V gene. DNA of the CDR3: TGCGCCAGCAGCCAAGAAGTGAGCGGGAGTCGCGAGCAGTACTTC. This encodes CASSQEVSGSREQYF.

This clonotype was recorded at least ten times. The rearrangement joins TRBV6-1 to TRBJ1-2, with D possibly being TRBD1 (5 bases). V lost 8 bases to trimming and J lost 3 bases, with 10 bases between them. Germline-derived CDR1 and CDR2 are MNHNS and SASEGT. CDR3 length equals 12 residues. CDR3 protein: CASASRDYGYTF. The DNA for the CDR3 is TGTGCCAGCGCATCCAGGGACTATGGCTACACCTTC.

The chain uses TRBV6-1 and TRBJ2-1; 8 bases agree with TRBD1. Matching the DNA end better, TRBJ2-5 makes the J call doubtful. The length of the CDR3 is 16 residues. CDR1 is MNHNS and CDR2 is SASEGT in the germline V gene. The CDR3 sequence is CASSPPRQGARETQYF. For the CDR3, the DNA is TGTGCCAGCAGTCCCCCGCGGCAGGGGGCTCGGGAGACCCAGTACTTC.

At least ten counts were recorded for this clonotype. The genes are TRBV6-5 and TRBJ1-4; 9 positions match TRBD1. The CDR3 spans 15 residues. Trimming cost V 4 bases and J 3 bases; bases outside gene matches: 3. CDR1 is MNHEY and CDR2 is SVGAGI in the germline V gene. In DNA form, the CDR3 reads TGTGCCAGCAGTTCGGGACAGGGATCTAATGAAAAACTGTTTTTT. Translating gives CASSSGQGSNEKLFF.

The J gene is TRBJ2-1, the V gene TRBV27, with 10 nucleotides matching TRBD1. Germline assignment: CDR1 MNHEY and CDR2 SMNVEV (reference sequence). The trim removed 7 bases at V and 5 bases at J, leaving 8 bases unmatched. The CDR3 runs to 15 residues. The CDR3, as DNA: TGTGCCAGCAATCCCGGGACAGGGGTTCACAATGAGCAGTTCTTC. It is translated as CASNPGTGVHNEQFF.

Concerning this clonotype: The junction does not match germline at one end; this may be a read error. The chain couples TRBV10-3 to TRBJ2-3; tentatively, D is TRBD1 or TRBD2 (5 bases each). The V gene's germline CDR1 is ENHRY and CDR2 SYGVKD. The CDR3 spans 14 residues. CDR3 coding DNA: TGTGCGGTGAGTGAGGGCCGGGACCAAGAGACGCAGTACTTT. The encoded protein is CAVSEGRDQETQYF.

This clonotype was observed many times. This sequence joins TRBV10-2 and TRBJ2-1; D remains ambiguous. CDR3 length: 13 residues. CDR1 WSHSY and CDR2 SAAADI come from the germline V gene. V was shortened by 3 bases and J by 1 base, with 4 bases between the two germline ends. This CDR3 is CASSDFSYNEQFF. CDR3 sequence (DNA): TGCGCCAGCAGTGACTTTTCCTACAATGAGCAGTTCTTC.

A word on this clonotype: An end of the junction does not agree with germline; a read error may underlie this. CDR3 region: CAMRLQAGSTGTQYF. CDR3 in DNA: TGTGCCATGAGACTCCAGGCTGGGAGTACAGGTACGCAGTATTTT. The chain uses TRBV10-3 and TRBJ2-3; possibly TRBD1 or TRBD2 for D (5 bases each). The CDR3 spans 15 residues. Germline lookup yields CDR1 ENHRY and CDR2 SYGVKD.

This clonotype has a single count. Mismatch with germline at one junction end may stem from a read error. The chain links TRBV6-1 to TRBJ2-5, with 8 bases lining up with TRBD2. This CDR3 has 15 residues. Looked up from germline, CDR1 is MNHNS and CDR2 is SASEGT. The CDR3 DNA reads as TGTGCCAGCAGCCTAGGAGCGGGAGAATCCGAGACGCAGTACTTC. It translates to CASSLGAGESETQYF.

On this clonotype itself: The junction and the germline gene differ at one end; a read error may be behind it. The genes are TRBV7-2 and TRBJ2-1; a possible D gene is TRBD2 (5 bases). Germline CDR1 and CDR2: SGHTA and FQGNSA. This CDR3 is built from 15 residues. This CDR3 is CASSRGLSPYGELFF. In DNA, the CDR3 is TGTGCCAGCAGCCGCGGTCTAAGTCCCTACGGGGAGCTGTTCTTC.

This clonotype was detected once. CDR3 in amino acids: CASSEDQTRGETQYF. CDR3 bases: TGTGCCAGCAGTGAAGACCAGACTAGAGGAGAGACCCAGTACTTC. The chain has TRBV2 and TRBJ2-5; possible D gene TRBD2, 6 bases. The V end was cut by 1 base, the J end by 4 bases, with 13 bases between. The CDR3 consists of 15 residues. Germline loops: CDR1 SNHLY, CDR2 FYNNEI.

A note on this clonotype: At one end the junction does not follow the germline gene, possibly because of a read error. The rearrangement joins TRBV6-1 to TRBJ2-4; maybe TRBD2 (6 bases). CDR3 length: 14 amino acids. The germline V gene encodes CDR1 MNHNS and CDR2 SASEGT. CDR3 sequence: CGSSARGAKNTQYF. The CDR3 nucleotides read TGTGGCAGCTCGGCGCGGGGAGCCAAAAATACGCAGTACTTC.

Remarks on this clonotype: The junction departs from germline at one end; a sequencing error may be responsible. The genes are TRBV6-1 and TRBJ2-3, with TRBD2 identical over 8 bases. The length of the CDR3 is 14 residues. Germline V gene sequence: CDR1 MNHNS, CDR2 SASEGT. CDR3 nucleotide sequence: TGTGCCAGCAGGGGCACTAGCGGCACAGACACTCAGTATTTC. Its translation: CASRGTSGTDTQYF.